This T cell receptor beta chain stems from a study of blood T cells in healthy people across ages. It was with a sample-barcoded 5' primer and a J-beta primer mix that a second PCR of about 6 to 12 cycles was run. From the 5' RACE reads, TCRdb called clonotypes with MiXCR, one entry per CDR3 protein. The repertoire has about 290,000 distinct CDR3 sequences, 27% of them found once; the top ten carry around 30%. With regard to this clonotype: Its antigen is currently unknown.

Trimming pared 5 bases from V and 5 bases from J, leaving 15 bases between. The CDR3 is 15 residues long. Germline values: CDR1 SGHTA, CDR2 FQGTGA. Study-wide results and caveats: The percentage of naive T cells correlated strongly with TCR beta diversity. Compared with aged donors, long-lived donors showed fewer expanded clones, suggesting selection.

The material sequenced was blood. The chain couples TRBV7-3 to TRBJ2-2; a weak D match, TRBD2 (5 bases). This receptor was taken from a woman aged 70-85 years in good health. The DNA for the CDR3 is TGTGCCAGCAGCCCCCAACGTTCGGGGACCGGGGAGCTGTTTTTT. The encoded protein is CASSPQRSGTGELFF.